Included here is one TCR beta chain sequence, with context. This sample was taken from a study of control samples from healthy donors and cancer patients. The repertoire was sequenced with immunoSEQ multiplex PCR; TCRdb's copy has only in-frame clones and lacks some. The data hold over 150,000 clones, with approximately 94% observed a single time. This CDR3 region has 13 residues. Germline lookup yields CDR1 MNHEY and CDR2 SMNVEV (reference sequence). The V and J ends lost 6 bases and 4 bases, in that order; junction bases with no gene match: 3. The specimen sequenced was blood. This sequence was found in a woman younger than 30 in good health. V gene TRBV27 combines with J gene TRBJ1-1; 9 bases line up with TRBD1. The CDR3 nucleotides read TGTGCCAGCAGGGGACAGGGACTCACTGAAGCTTTCTTT. It specifies CASRGQGLTEAFF.